This T cell receptor (beta chain) was retrieved from a study of CD8 T cells in ankylosing spondylitis. V was shortened by 2 bases and J by 10 bases, with 15 bases between the two germline ends. The CDR3 runs 15 residues. The V gene's germline CDR1 is MGHDK and CDR2 SYGVNS. This clonotype was observed at least ten times. Its antigen remains unknown. Library preparation for TCR beta used quantitative 5'-RACE with molecular barcodes. A single record per CDR3 protein comes from TCRdb applying MiXCR to the 5' RACE reads. The profile shows 250,000 to 350,000 distinct CDR3 sequences, less than 25% of them singletons. The study's findings and limits: Clones linked to disease were reported to show significant enrichment in matched ankylosing spondylitis synovial fluid.

The sequencing input was blood, either unsorted or a sorted T cell fraction (not recorded which). This chain connects TRBV25-1 to TRBJ1-6; unclear D gene. This sequence originates from a female donor with ankylosing spondylitis or in good health (not recorded which). CDR3 protein: CASSEEDGYRSPLHF. The CDR3 coding sequence is TGTGCCAGCAGTGAAGAGGACGGGTATAGATCACCCCTCCACTTT.